This TCR beta chain was captured in a study of pediatric ulcerative colitis. For the study at large: Most patients had pancolitis, and two had left-sided colitis. Study results and caveats: Compared with controls, ulcerative colitis showed greater blood-rectum clone sharing. Two rectal CDR3 clonotypes occurred in all ulcerative colitis patients.

Profiled with immunoSEQ multiplex PCR; TCRdb holds only in-frame clones, not every one. The sample includes over 35,000 clones, around four fifths of them seen just once. Worth noting for this clone: The antigen remains unidentified.

V dropped 4 bases and J dropped 2 bases, with 12 bases sitting between them. The CDR3 spans 14 residues. Germline V lookup: CDR1 SGHNT, CDR2 YYREEE (reference sequence). Sequencing was done on a sample of blood. This receptor was obtained from a girl aged 10 to 17 with moderate ulcerative colitis. This chain links TRBV5-4 with TRBJ1-2; D is unresolved. The CDR3 reads CASSGITHNYGYTF. Here the CDR3 DNA reads TGTGCCAGCAGCGGAATTACCCACAACTATGGCTACACCTTC.